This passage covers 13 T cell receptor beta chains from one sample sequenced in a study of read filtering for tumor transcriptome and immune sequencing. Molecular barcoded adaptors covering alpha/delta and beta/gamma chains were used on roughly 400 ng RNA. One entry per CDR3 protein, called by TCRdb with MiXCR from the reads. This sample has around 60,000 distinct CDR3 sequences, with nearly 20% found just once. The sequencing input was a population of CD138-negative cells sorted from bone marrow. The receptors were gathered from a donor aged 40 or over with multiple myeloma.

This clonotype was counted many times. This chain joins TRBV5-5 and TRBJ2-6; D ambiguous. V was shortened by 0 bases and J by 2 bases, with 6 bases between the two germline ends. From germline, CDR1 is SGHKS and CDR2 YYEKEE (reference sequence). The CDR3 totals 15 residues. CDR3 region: CASSLGVTGANVLTF. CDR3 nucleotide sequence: TGTGCCAGCAGCTTGGGGGTTACTGGGGCCAACGTCCTGACTTTC.

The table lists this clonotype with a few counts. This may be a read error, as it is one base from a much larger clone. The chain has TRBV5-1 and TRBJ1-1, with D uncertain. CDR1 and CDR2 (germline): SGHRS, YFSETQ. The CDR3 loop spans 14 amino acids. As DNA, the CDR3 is TGCGCCAGCAGCTTGGAAGCCCACAGCACTGAAGCTCTCTTT. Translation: CASSLEAHSTEALF. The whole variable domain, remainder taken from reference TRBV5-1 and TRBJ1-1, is KAGVTQTPRYLIKTRGQQVTLSCSPISGHRSVSWYQQTPGQGLQFLFEYFSETQRNKGNFPGRFSGRQFSNSRSEMNVSTLELGDSALYLCASSLEAHSTEALFGQGTRLTVV.

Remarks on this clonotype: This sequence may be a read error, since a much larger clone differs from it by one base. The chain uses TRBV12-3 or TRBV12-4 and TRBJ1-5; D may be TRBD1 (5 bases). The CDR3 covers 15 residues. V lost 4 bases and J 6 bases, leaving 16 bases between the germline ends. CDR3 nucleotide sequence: TGTGCCAGCAGTTCTATGGCAGGGATTAGTCAGCCCCAGCATTTT. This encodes CASSSMAGISQPQHF.

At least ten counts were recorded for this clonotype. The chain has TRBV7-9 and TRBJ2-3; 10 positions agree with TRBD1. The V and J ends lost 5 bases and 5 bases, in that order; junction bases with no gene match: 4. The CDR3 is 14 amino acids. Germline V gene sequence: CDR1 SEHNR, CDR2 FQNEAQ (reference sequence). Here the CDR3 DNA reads TGTGCCAGCAGCGGCAGGACAGGGGGAGATACGCAGTATTTT. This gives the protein CASSGRTGGDTQYF.

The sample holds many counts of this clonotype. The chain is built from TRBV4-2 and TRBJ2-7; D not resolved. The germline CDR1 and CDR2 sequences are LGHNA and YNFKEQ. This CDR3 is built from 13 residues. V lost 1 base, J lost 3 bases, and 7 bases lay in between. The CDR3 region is CASSQALLYEQYF. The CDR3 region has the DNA TGTGCCAGCAGCCAAGCACTTCTCTACGAGCAGTACTTC.

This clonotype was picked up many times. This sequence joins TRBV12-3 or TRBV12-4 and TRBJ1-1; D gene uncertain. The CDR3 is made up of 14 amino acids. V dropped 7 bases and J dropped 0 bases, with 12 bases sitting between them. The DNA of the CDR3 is TGTGCCAGCACTCCAATTGAAGTGAACACTGAAGCTTTCTTT. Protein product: CASTPIEVNTEAFF.

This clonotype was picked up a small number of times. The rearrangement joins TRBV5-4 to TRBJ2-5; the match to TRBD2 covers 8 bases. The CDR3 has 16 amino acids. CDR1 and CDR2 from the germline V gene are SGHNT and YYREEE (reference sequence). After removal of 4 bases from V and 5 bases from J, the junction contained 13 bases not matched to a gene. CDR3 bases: TGTGCCAGCAGCCCACGGGGAGGCGGGAGGAGTGAGACCCAGTACTTC. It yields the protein CASSPRGGGRSETQYF.

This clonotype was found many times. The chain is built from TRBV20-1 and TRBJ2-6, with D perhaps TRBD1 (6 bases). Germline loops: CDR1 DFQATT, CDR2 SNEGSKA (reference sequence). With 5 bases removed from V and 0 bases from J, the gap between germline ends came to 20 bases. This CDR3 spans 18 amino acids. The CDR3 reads CSASPGHSRVSGANVLTF. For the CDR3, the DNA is TGCAGTGCTTCACCGGGACATAGTCGGGTCTCTGGGGCCAACGTCCTGACTTTC.

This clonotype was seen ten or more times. CDR3 nucleotides: TGTGCCACCAGTAAATTTAAGACTAGCGGGAGTTACAATGAGCAGTTCTTC. The encoded protein is CATSKFKTSGSYNEQFF. The rearrangement links TRBV15 to TRBJ2-1, with 12 bases lining up with TRBD2. Per the germline V gene, CDR1 is LNHNV and CDR2 is YYDKDF (reference sequence). With V trimmed by 6 bases and J by 4 bases, 10 bases remained unmatched. CDR3 length: 17 residues.

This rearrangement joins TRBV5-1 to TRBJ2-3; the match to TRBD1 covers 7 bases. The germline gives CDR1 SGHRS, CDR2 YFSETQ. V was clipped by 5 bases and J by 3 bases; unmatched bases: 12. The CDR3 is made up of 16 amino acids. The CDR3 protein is CASRENTGVRTDTQYF. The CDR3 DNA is TGCGCCAGCAGGGAAAATACAGGGGTGAGGACAGATACGCAGTATTTT. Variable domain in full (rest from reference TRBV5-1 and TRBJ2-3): KAGVTQTPRYLIKTRGQQVTLSCSPISGHRSVSWYQQTPGQGLQFLFEYFSETQRNKGNFPGRFSGRQFSNSRSEMNVSTLELGDSALYLCASRENTGVRTDTQYFGPGTRLTVL.

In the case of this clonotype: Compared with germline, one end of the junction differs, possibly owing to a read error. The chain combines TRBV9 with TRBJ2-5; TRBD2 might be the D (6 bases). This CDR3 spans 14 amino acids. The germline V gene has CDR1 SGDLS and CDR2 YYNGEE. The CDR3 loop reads CAGSVSGEARPQYF. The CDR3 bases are TGTGCCGGCAGCGTCTCCGGGGAGGCGAGACCCCAGTACTTC.

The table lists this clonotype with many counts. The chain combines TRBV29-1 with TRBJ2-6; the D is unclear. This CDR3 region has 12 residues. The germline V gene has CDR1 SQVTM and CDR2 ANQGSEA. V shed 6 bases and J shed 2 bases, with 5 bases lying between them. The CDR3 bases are TGCAGCGTGCTTACTGGGGCCAACGTCCTGACTTTC. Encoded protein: CSVLTGANVLTF.

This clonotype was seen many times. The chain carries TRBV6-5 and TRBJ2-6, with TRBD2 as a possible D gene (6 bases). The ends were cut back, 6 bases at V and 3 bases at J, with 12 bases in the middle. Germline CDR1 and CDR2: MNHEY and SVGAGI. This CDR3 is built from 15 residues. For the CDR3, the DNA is TGTGCCAGCAGCCCCACTAGCTTTGGGGCCAACGTCCTGACTTTC. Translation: CASSPTSFGANVLTF.